Listed below are T cell receptor beta chains from one sample, sequenced in a study of read filtering for tumor transcriptome and immune sequencing. TCRdb processed the reads anew with MiXCR; each CDR3 protein has one entry. The sample lists 130,000 or so distinct CDR3 sequences, about 13% seen once, with approximately 8% in the top ten. Sequencing used a population of CD138-negative cells sorted from bone marrow. The origin of the receptors is a donor at least 40 years old with multiple myeloma. Each CDR3 is given with its conserved first and last residue. D genes are given only for firm matches. Not every row has a clone size; where given, it reads once, few, many or a size class.

J gene	V gene	clone size	D gene	CDR3 protein	CDR3 DNA
TRBJ2-1	TRBV5-6	-	-	CASSLGRAYWNEQFF	TGTGCCAGCAGCTTGGGAAGGGCCTACTGGAATGAGCAGTTCTTC
TRBJ1-1	TRBV2	many	TRBD1	CATRDSHTEAFF	TGTGCCACCCGGGACAGTCACACTGAAGCTTTCTTT
TRBJ1-5	TRBV6-2/TRBV6-3	-	-	CAIRNGWSNQPQHF	TGTGCCATCAGAAACGGGTGGAGTAACCAGCCCCAGCATTTT
TRBJ2-5	TRBV20-1	few	-	CSARGLGDEEETQYF	TGCAGTGCTAGAGGTTTAGGAGACGAAGAAGAGACCCAGTACTTC
TRBJ2-2	TRBV5-6	few	TRBD2	CASSLTGTSGRRGELFF	TGTGCCAGCAGCCTGACCGGGACTAGCGGCAGACGCGGGGAGCTGTTTTTT
TRBJ2-2	TRBV12-3/TRBV12-4	-	TRBD2	CASSRGTSDKNGELFF	TGTGCCAGCAGCCGGGGGACTAGCGATAAGAACGGGGAGCTGTTTTTT
TRBJ2-7	TRBV20-1	many	TRBD1	CSARSDRNLYEQYF	TGCAGTGCTAGGTCGGACAGGAATCTCTACGAGCAGTACTTC
TRBJ2-3	TRBV6-5	-	-	CASRPGMVDTQYF	TGTGCCAGCCGACCAGGGATGGTAGATACGCAGTATTTT
TRBJ2-1	TRBV5-4	-	-	CASSLLGQQFF	TGTGCCAGCAGCTTGTTGGGTCAGCAGTTCTTC
TRBJ2-7	TRBV20-1	-	TRBD1	CSATGTASYEQYF	TGCAGTGCTACCGGGACAGCCTCCTACGAGCAGTACTTC
TRBJ2-1	TRBV7-2	many	-	CASKRAPHNEQFF	TGTGCCAGCAAGCGAGCGCCGCACAATGAGCAGTTCTTC
TRBJ2-1	TRBV6-2/TRBV6-3	many	-	CASSYSRDEQFF	TGTGCCAGCAGTTACTCGCGGGATGAGCAGTTCTTC
TRBJ1-3	TRBV27	-	-	CASSLTAAGSTIYF	TGTGCCAGCAGTTTGACGGCCGCTGGAAGCACCATATATTTT
TRBJ2-3	TRBV11-2	many	-	CASSPSGSITDTQYF	TGTGCCAGCAGCCCGAGTGGCAGCATCACAGATACGCAGTATTTT
TRBJ2-2	TRBV5-1	few	-	CASSQGSADTGELFF	TGCGCCAGCAGCCAGGGGAGTGCGGACACCGGGGAGCTGTTTTTT
TRBJ2-7	TRBV11-2	many	TRBD2	CASSPTSGPSYEQYF	TGTGCCAGCAGCCCGACTAGCGGGCCGTCCTACGAGCAGTACTTC
TRBJ1-1	TRBV19	-	-	CASSNLGLSTVNTEAFF	TGTGCCAGTAGTAACTTGGGACTTTCAACGGTGAACACTGAAGCTTTCTTT
TRBJ2-1	TRBV11-2	-	TRBD2	CASSYGRESPYNEQFF	TGTGCCAGCAGCTACGGGCGGGAGAGTCCCTACAATGAGCAGTTCTTC
TRBJ2-2	TRBV3-1	many	TRBD2	CASSQDLGLAGNTGELFF	TGTGCCAGCAGCCAAGATCTAGGCCTAGCGGGTAACACCGGGGAGCTGTTTTTT
TRBJ1-1	TRBV11-2	-	-	CASGVRRDTEAFF	TGTGCCAGCGGCGTCCGGAGGGACACTGAAGCTTTCTTT
TRBJ2-5	TRBV18	few	TRBD2	CASSLGLAGPWETQYF	TGTGCCAGCTCCCTCGGACTAGCGGGGCCCTGGGAGACCCAGTACTTC
TRBJ2-1	TRBV20-1	many	TRBD2	CSARSGTSGLNEQFF	TGCAGTGCTAGATCCGGGACTAGCGGCCTCAATGAGCAGTTCTTC
TRBJ2-2	TRBV7-3	many	-	CASSLVGGGGELFF	TGTGCCAGCAGCTTAGTGGGAGGCGGCGGGGAGCTGTTTTTT
TRBJ2-3	TRBV20-1	many	-	CSARDRSQVTDTQYF	TGCAGTGCTAGAGACCGGTCGCAGGTCACAGATACGCAGTATTTT
TRBJ2-1	TRBV29-1	many	TRBD2	CSVVLAGDNEQFF	TGCAGCGTTGTGCTAGCGGGAGACAATGAGCAGTTCTTC
TRBJ2-1	TRBV7-3	many	TRBD2	CASSPKGTSGRAYEQFF	TGTGCCAGCAGCCCTAAGGGAACTAGCGGGAGGGCCTATGAGCAGTTCTTC
TRBJ2-1	TRBV4-1	many	-	CASSQGQGDPYNEQFF	TGCGCCAGCAGCCAAGGCCAGGGAGACCCCTACAATGAGCAGTTCTTC
TRBJ2-3	TRBV27	many	-	CASSLSRPDTQYF	TGTGCCAGCAGTTTATCCCGGCCGGATACGCAGTATTTT
TRBJ2-1	TRBV7-3	many	-	CASSLSPRTDLVNNEQFF	TGTGCCAGCAGCTTAAGCCCCCGGACGGACCTTGTGAACAATGAGCAGTTCTTC
TRBJ2-3	TRBV27	-	TRBD1	CASSFVQGRKYF	TGTGCCAGCAGTTTTGTACAGGGGCGGAAGTATTTT
TRBJ1-1	TRBV29-1	many	-	CSVEAGGAAEAFF	TGCAGCGTTGAAGCGGGGGGCGCTGCTGAAGCTTTCTTT
TRBJ1-5	TRBV10-1	many	-	CASSESQRRVNQPQHF	TGCGCCAGCAGTGAGAGCCAACGGCGGGTCAATCAGCCCCAGCATTTT
TRBJ1-5	TRBV2	few	-	CASRTDSNQPQRF	TGTGCCAGCAGGACGGATAGCAATCAGCCCCAGCGTTTT
TRBJ2-1	TRBV12-5	many	TRBD2	CASGLRAGAYNEQFF	TGTGCTAGTGGTTTGCGGGCGGGAGCATACAATGAGCAGTTCTTC
TRBJ1-3	TRBV4-1	-	-	CASSPGRPSSENTIYF	TGCGCCAGCAGCCCCGGTCGGCCAAGCTCTGAAAACACCATATATTTT
TRBJ1-1	TRBV6-2/TRBV6-3	many	-	CASNFWNTEAFF	TGTGCCAGCAATTTTTGGAACACTGAAGCTTTCTTT
TRBJ2-7	TRBV4-2	-	TRBD1	CASSQGPGGGCERYF	TGTGCCAGCAGCCAAGGGCCAGGGGGCGGGTGCGAGCGGTACTTC
TRBJ2-7	TRBV20-1	many	TRBD1	CSARPGQLSYEQYF	TGCAGTGCTAGACCGGGACAGCTCTCCTACGAGCAGTACTTC
TRBJ2-2	TRBV10-3	many	TRBD2	CAIRASGSTGELFF	TGTGCCATCAGGGCTAGCGGGAGCACCGGGGAGCTGTTTTTT
TRBJ1-2	TRBV10-3	many	-	CAISDINLNRYTF	TGTGCCATCAGTGATATTAACCTCAATCGCTACACCTTC